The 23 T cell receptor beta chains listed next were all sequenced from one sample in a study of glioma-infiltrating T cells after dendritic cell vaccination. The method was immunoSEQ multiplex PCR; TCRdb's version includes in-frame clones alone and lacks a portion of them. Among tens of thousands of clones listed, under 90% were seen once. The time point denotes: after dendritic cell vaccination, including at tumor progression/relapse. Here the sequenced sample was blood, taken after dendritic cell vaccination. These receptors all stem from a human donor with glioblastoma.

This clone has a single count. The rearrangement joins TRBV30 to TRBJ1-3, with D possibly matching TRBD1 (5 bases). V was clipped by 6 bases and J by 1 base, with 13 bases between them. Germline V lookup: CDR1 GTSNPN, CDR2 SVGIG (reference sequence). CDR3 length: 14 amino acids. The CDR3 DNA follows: TGTGCCTGCCCACGGGGGGGGTCTGGAAACACCATATATTTT. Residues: CACPRGGSGNTIYF. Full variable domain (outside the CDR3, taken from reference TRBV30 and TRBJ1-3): SQTIHQWPATLVQPVGSPLSLECTVEGTSNPNLYWYRQAAGRGLQLLFYSVGIGQISSEVPQNLSASRPQDRQFILSSKKLLLSDSGFYLCACPRGGSGNTIYFGEGSWLTVV.

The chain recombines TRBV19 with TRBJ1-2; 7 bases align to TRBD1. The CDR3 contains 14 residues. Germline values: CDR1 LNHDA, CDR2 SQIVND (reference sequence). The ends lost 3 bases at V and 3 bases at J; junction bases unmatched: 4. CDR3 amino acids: CASSMDRNDYGYTF. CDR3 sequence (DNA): TGTGCCAGTAGTATGGACAGGAACGACTATGGCTACACCTTC. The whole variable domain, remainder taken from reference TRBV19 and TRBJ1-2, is DGGITQSPKYLFRKEGQNVTLSCEQNLNHDAMYWYRQDPGQGLRLIYYSQIVNDFQKGDIAEGYSVSREKKESFPLTVTSAQKNPTAFYLCASSMDRNDYGYTFGSGTRLTVV.

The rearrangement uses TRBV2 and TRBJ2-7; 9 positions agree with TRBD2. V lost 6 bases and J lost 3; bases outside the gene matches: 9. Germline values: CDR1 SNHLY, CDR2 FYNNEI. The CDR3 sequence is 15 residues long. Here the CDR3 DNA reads TGTGCCAGCAGCCCCCTAGCGGGAATAAACTACGAGCAGTACTTC. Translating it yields CASSPLAGINYEQYF.

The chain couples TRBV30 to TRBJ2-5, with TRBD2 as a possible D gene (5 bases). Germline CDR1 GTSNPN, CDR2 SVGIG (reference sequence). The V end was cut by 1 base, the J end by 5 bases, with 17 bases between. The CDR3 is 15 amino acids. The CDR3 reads CAWSGESRLSETQYF. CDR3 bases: TGTGCCTGGAGTGGGGAGAGCAGATTGTCGGAGACCCAGTACTTC.

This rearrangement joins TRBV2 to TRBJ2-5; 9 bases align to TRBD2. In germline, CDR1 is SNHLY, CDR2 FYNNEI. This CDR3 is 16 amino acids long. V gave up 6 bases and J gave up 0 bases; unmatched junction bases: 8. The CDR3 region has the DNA TGTGCCAGCAGCGCTAGCGGGACGGTTTACCAAGAGACCCAGTACTTC. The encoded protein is CASSASGTVYQETQYF.

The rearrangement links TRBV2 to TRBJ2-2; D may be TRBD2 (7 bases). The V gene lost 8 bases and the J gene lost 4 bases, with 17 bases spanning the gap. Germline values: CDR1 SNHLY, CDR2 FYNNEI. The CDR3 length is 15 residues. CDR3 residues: CASGRGGAGTGELFF. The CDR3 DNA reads TGTGCCAGCGGAAGGGGGGGGGCCGGCACCGGGGAGCTGTTTTTT.

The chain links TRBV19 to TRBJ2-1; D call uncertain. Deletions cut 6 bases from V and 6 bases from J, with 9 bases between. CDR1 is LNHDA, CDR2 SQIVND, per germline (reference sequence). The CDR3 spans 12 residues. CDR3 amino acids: CASSRNTNEQFF. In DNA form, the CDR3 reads TGTGCCAGTAGCCGCAACACCAATGAGCAGTTCTTC. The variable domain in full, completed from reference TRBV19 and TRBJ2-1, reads DGGITQSPKYLFRKEGQNVTLSCEQNLNHDAMYWYRQDPGQGLRLIYYSQIVNDFQKGDIAEGYSVSREKKESFPLTVTSAQKNPTAFYLCASSRNTNEQFFGPGTRLTVL.

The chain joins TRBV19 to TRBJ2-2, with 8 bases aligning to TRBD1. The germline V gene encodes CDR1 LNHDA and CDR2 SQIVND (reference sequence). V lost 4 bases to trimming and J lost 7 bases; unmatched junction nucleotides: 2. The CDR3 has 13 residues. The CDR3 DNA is TGTGCCAGTAGTAGACAGGGGCACGGGGAGCTGTTTTTT. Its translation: CASSRQGHGELFF.

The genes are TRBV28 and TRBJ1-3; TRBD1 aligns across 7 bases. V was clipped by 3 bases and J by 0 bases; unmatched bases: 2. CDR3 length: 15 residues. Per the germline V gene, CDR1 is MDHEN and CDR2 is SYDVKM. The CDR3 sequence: CASSFQGGSGNTIYF. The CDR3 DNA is TGTGCCAGCAGTTTTCAGGGGGGCTCTGGAAACACCATATATTTT. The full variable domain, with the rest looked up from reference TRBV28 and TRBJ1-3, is DVKVTQSSRYLVKRTGEKVFLECVQDMDHENMFWYRQDPGLGLRLIYFSYDVKMKEKGDIPEGYSVSREKKERFSLILESASTNQTSMYLCASSFQGGSGNTIYFGEGSWLTVV.

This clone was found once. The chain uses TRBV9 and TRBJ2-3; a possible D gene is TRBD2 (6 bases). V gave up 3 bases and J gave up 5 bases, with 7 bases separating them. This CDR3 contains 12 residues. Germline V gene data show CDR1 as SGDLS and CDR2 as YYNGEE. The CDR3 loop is CASSAGGDTQYF. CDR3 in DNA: TGTGCCAGCAGCGCCGGGGGAGATACGCAGTATTTT.

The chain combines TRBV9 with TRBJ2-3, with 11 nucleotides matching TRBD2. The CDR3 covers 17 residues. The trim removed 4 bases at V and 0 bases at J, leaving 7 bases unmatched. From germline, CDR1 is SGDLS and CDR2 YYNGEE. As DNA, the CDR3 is TGTGCCAGCAGCAACCGACTAGCGGGGATTAGCACAGATACGCAGTATTTT. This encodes CASSNRLAGISTDTQYF. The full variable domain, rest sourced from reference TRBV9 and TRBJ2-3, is DSGVTQTPKHLITATGQRVTLRCSPRSGDLSVYWYQQSLDQGLQFLIQYYNGEERAKGNILERFSAQQFPDLHSELNLSSLELGDSALYFCASSNRLAGISTDTQYFGPGTRLTVL.

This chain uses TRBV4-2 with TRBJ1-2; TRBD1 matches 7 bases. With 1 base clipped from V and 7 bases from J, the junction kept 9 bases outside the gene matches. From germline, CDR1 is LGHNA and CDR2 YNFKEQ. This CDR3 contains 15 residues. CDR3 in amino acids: CASSQVRDSPFGYTF. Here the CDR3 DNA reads TGTGCCAGCAGCCAAGTCCGGGACAGCCCCTTTGGCTACACCTTC.

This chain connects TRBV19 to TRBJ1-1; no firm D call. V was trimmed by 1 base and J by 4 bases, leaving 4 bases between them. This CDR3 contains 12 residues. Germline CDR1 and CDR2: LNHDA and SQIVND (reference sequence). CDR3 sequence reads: CASSIGSTEAFF. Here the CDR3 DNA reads TGTGCCAGTAGTATAGGGAGCACTGAAGCTTTCTTT.

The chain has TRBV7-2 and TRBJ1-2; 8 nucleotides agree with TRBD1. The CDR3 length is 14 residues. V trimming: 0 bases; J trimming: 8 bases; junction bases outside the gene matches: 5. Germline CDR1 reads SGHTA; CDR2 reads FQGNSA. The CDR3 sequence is CASSLAGTGGGYTF. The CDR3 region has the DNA TGTGCCAGCAGCTTAGCGGGGACAGGAGGGGGCTACACCTTC.

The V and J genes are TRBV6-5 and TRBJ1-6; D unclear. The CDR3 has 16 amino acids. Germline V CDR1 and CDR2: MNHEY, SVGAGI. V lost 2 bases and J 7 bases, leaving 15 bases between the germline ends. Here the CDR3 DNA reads TGTGCCAGCAGTTACGGTTTTAGTACAGTAAATTCACCCCTCCACTTT. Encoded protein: CASSYGFSTVNSPLHF.

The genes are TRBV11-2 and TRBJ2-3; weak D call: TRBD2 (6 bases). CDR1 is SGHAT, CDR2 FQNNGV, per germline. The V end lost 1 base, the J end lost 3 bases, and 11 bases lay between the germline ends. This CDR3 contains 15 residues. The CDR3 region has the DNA TGTGCCAGCAGCTTAGCCGCGGGGAAGACAGATACGCAGTATTTT. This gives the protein CASSLAAGKTDTQYF.

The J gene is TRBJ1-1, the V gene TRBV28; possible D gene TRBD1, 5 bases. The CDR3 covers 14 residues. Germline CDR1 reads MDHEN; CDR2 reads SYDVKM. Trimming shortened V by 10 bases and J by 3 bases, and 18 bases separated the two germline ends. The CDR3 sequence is CATAVGVKYTEAFF. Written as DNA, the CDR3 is TGTGCCACCGCTGTAGGGGTAAAGTACACTGAAGCTTTCTTT.

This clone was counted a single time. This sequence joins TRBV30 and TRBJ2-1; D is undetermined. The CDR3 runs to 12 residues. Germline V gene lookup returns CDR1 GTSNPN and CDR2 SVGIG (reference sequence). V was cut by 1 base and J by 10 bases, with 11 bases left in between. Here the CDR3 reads CAWSESFKEQFF. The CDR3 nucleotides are TGTGCCTGGAGTGAGAGCTTCAAAGAGCAGTTCTTC. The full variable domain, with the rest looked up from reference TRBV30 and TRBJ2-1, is SQTIHQWPATLVQPVGSPLSLECTVEGTSNPNLYWYRQAAGRGLQLLFYSVGIGQISSEVPQNLSASRPQDRQFILSSKKLLLSDSGFYLCAWSESFKEQFFGPGTRLTVL.

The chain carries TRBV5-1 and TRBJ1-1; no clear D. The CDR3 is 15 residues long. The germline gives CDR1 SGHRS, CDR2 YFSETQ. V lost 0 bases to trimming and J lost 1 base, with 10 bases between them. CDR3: CASSLAAGENTEAFF. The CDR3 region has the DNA TGCGCCAGCAGCTTGGCGGCTGGAGAGAACACTGAAGCTTTCTTT.

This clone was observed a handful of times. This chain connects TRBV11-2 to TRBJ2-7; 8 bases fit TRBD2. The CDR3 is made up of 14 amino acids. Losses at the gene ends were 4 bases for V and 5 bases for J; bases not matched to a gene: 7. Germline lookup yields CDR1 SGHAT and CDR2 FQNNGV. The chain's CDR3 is CASSSLRGGHEQYF. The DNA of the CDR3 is TGTGCCAGCAGCTCCCTCCGGGGGGGCCACGAGCAGTACTTC.

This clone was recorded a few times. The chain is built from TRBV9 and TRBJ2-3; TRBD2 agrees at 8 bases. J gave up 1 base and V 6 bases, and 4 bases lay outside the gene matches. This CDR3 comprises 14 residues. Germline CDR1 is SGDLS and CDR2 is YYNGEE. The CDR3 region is CASTSGGRTDTQYF. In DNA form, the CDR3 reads TGTGCCAGCACCAGCGGGGGACGCACAGATACGCAGTATTTT.

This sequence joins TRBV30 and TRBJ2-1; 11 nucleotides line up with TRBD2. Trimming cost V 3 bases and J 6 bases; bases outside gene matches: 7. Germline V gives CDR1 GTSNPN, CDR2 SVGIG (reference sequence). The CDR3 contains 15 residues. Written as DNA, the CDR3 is TGTGCCTGGAGGAAACTAGCGGGGGTGACCAATGAGCAGTTCTTC. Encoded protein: CAWRKLAGVTNEQFF.

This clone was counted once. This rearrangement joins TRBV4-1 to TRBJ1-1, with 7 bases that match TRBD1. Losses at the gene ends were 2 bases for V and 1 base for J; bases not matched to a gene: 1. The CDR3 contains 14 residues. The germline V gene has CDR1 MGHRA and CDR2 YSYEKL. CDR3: CASSQRQGNTEAFF. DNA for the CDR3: TGCGCCAGCAGCCAACGACAGGGGAACACTGAAGCTTTCTTT.